Listed here are 24 T cell receptor beta chains from one sample, sequenced in a study of metastatic and nonmetastatic thyroid tumors. TCRdb re-analyzed the PCR reads using MiXCR. The sample holds over 45,000 clones; about 20% are singletons and the top ten take roughly 3.8%. No patient received treatment before thyroid surgery. The specimen sequenced was blood. The receptors stem from a male donor with papillary thyroid cancer or a benign thyroid nodule (not recorded which). Some clones in this sample may be carry-over from other donors' samples.

In its sample, this clone was seen many times. This likely comes from a read error, as the CDR3 has no conserved phenylalanine or tryptophan at its end. The chain is built from TRBV11-3 and TRBJ2-3; the match to TRBD2 covers 9 bases. CDR1 and CDR2 (germline): SGHNT, YENEEA. The length of the CDR3 is 15 residues. V shed 4 bases and J 2 bases; nucleotides not matched to a gene: 4. The CDR3 reads CASSSLAGDTDTQYL. In nucleotides, the CDR3 is TGTGCCAGCAGCTCGTTAGCGGGGGACACAGATACGCAGTATCTT.

This clone came up many times. The chain is built from TRBV2 and TRBJ1-5; D possibly corresponds to TRBD1 (5 bases). V was shortened by 6 bases and J by 0 bases, with 9 bases between the two germline ends. In germline, CDR1 is SNHLY, CDR2 FYNNEI. The CDR3 runs 14 residues. The DNA of the CDR3 is TGTGCCAGCAGACAGGTGTATAGCAATCAGCCCCAGCATTTT. It codes for CASRQVYSNQPQHF.

This clone was counted at least ten times. The genes are TRBV14 and TRBJ2-7; weak D call: TRBD1 (6 bases). CDR3 length: 14 residues. From germline, CDR1 is SGHDN and CDR2 FVKESK. The V end lost 5 bases, the J end lost 4 bases, and 15 bases lay between the germline ends. The CDR3 loop is CASSDLRGGYEQYF. In DNA form, the CDR3 reads TGTGCCAGCAGCGACCTCAGGGGCGGTTACGAGCAGTACTTC.

This clone showed up just a few times. V and J are TRBV7-9 and TRBJ2-7; no clear D gene. Germline V CDR1 and CDR2: SEHNR, FQNEAQ (reference sequence). The CDR3 runs to 12 residues. V was cut by 1 base and J by 6 bases, with 7 bases left in between. Here the CDR3 DNA reads TGTGCCAGCAGCTTAGAGGGAAGCGAGCAGTACTTC. Its translation: CASSLEGSEQYF.

Ten or more counts support this clone. The chain employs TRBV20-1 and TRBJ1-4, with D hard to call. This CDR3 contains 14 residues. CDR1 and CDR2 from the germline V gene are DFQATT and SNEGSKA (reference sequence). Trimming took off 0 bases at V and 3 bases at J, with 8 bases between the two ends. The CDR3: CSARDRRSNEKLFF. CDR3 bases: TGCAGTGCTAGAGATAGGCGTTCTAATGAAAAACTGTTTTTT.

This clone has ten or more counts. The chain has TRBV7-9 and TRBJ1-2; D is uncertain. CDR3 length: 13 amino acids. The V gene's germline CDR1 is SEHNR and CDR2 FQNEAQ (reference sequence). V lost 4 bases and J 2 bases, leaving 8 bases between the germline ends. CDR3 nucleotide sequence: TGTGCCAGCAGCTCCCTAGACAACTATGGCTACACCTTC. Encoded protein: CASSSLDNYGYTF.

This clone was seen repeatedly, ten times or more. This rearrangement joins TRBV20-1 to TRBJ2-1; TRBD2 matches at 14 bases. CDR3 size: 20 residues. The V gene end was trimmed by 3 bases and the J gene end by 7 bases; junction bases not matched to a gene: 20. Germline loops: CDR1 DFQATT, CDR2 SNEGSKA (reference sequence). This CDR3 is CSASAPPGTSGSTPMNEQFF. The CDR3 nucleotides are TGCAGTGCTAGCGCCCCCCCCGGGACTAGCGGGAGTACTCCTATGAATGAGCAGTTCTTC.

The chain has TRBV11-3 and TRBJ2-5, with D hard to call. Trimming stripped 5 bases from V and 1 base from J, with 14 bases between. The germline gives CDR1 SGHNT, CDR2 YENEEA. This CDR3 region has 15 residues. CDR3 DNA sequence: TGTGCCAGCAGCCTCGACATGGTACCCCAAGAGACCCAGTACTTC. Translated: CASSLDMVPQETQYF.

Many counts were recorded for this clone. This sample also contains other DNA sequences that code for the same CDR3. The chain links TRBV4-2 to TRBJ2-2, with TRBD2 identical over 11 bases. This CDR3 spans 16 amino acids. Germline assignment: CDR1 LGHNA and CDR2 YNFKEQ. V dropped 0 bases and J dropped 7; count of bases not matched to a gene: 4. CDR3 DNA: TGTGCCAGCAGCCAAGATACTAGCGGGGGAGTCGGGGAGCTGTTTTTT. Translating gives CASSQDTSGGVGELFF.

This clone was counted only a few times. The genes are TRBV6-2 or TRBV6-3 and TRBJ1-1; D is perhaps TRBD1 (6 bases). V was clipped by 2 bases and J by 0 bases, with 16 bases between them. Germline lookup yields CDR1 MNHEY and CDR2 SVGEGT. The CDR3 runs to 17 residues. The chain's CDR3 is CASSYPTQGWMNTEAFF. In nucleotides, the CDR3 is TGTGCCAGCAGTTACCCAACACAGGGTTGGATGAACACTGAAGCTTTCTTT.

The V call is TRBV6-1, the J call TRBJ2-7, with 9 bases that match TRBD1. Per the germline V gene, CDR1 is MNHNS and CDR2 is SASEGT. The CDR3 extends over 15 amino acids. The ends lost 7 bases at V and 1 base at J; junction bases unmatched: 8. CDR3 loop: CASTPMGTGSYEQYF. In DNA form, the CDR3 reads TGTGCCAGCACCCCCATGGGGACAGGGTCCTACGAGCAGTACTTC.

Concerning this clone itself: A much larger clonotype is one base distant, so this may be a read error. This chain connects TRBV6-1 to TRBJ2-1; 9 nucleotides agree with TRBD2. This CDR3 has 13 residues. After removal of 4 bases from V and 13 bases from J, the junction contained 8 bases not matched to a gene. Germline V lookup: CDR1 MNHNS, CDR2 SASEGT. The CDR3: CASSVGRGGDQFF. The CDR3 DNA reads as TGTGCCAGCAGTGTCGGGCGGGGGGGTGATCAGTTCTTC.

The J gene is TRBJ2-7, the V gene TRBV12-3 or TRBV12-4; the match to TRBD2 covers 9 bases. Trimming at V came to 6 bases and at J to 1 base, leaving 10 bases not matched to a gene. The CDR3 is made up of 16 amino acids. CDR3 region: CASSPQWTSVSYEQYF. The CDR3 coding sequence is TGTGCCAGCAGCCCCCAATGGACTAGCGTATCCTACGAGCAGTACTTC.

This clone occurred many times. The chain uses TRBV12-3 or TRBV12-4 and TRBJ2-1; 9 bases match TRBD2. V lost 6 bases to trimming and J lost 3 bases; unmatched junction nucleotides: 15. The CDR3 covers 18 residues. This chain's CDR3 is CASSRLQTSGNNYNEQFF. CDR3 sequence (DNA): TGTGCCAGCAGCAGACTCCAGACTAGCGGAAACAACTACAATGAGCAGTTCTTC.

This clone has more than one count but fewer than ten. A read error may produce the germline difference seen at one junction end. V usage is TRBV6-1 and J usage is TRBJ1-2; tentative D call: TRBD1 (6 bases). Per germline, CDR1 MNHNS and CDR2 SASEGT. This CDR3 has 15 amino acids. CDR3 protein: CACSTRTVKAYGYTF. CDR3 nucleotides: TGTGCCTGCAGTACCAGGACAGTGAAGGCCTATGGCTACACCTTC.

This clone was seen repeatedly, ten times or more. It may be a read error: a sequence one base away is much more abundant. V is TRBV4-1 and J is TRBJ2-1, with D hard to call. Per the germline V gene, CDR1 is MGHRA and CDR2 is YSYEKL. This CDR3 is built from 13 residues. The V gene lost 1 base and the J gene lost 12 bases, with 13 bases spanning the gap. The CDR3 reads CASSQALLSVQFF. The CDR3 DNA is TGCGCCAGCAGCCAAGCCTTGCTAAGTGTGCAGTTCTTC.

Only one count was recorded for this clone. The genes are TRBV18 and TRBJ1-5; 7 bases agree with TRBD1. V dropped 6 bases and J dropped 5; count of bases not matched to a gene: 10. The CDR3 sequence is 15 residues long. Germline-derived CDR1 and CDR2 are KGHSH and LQKENI. DNA of the CDR3: TGTGCCAGCTCCTATGTTGGACAGGCCGATCAGCCCCAGCATTTT. Its translation: CASSYVGQADQPQHF.

This clone came up many times. The rearrangement joins TRBV29-1 to TRBJ1-4; 8 bases map to TRBD1. Germline V gene data show CDR1 as SQVTM and CDR2 as ANQGSEA. The CDR3 loop spans 13 amino acids. V shed 7 bases, J shed 4 bases, and the junction held 5 bases outside the gene matches. The CDR3 region has the DNA TGCAGCGCTCAGGGGGCACATAATGAAAAACTGTTTTTT. Residues: CSAQGAHNEKLFF.

In its sample, this clone was seen many times. V usage is TRBV9 and J usage is TRBJ2-7; 7 bases are a match to TRBD2. Trimming cost V 0 bases and J 7 bases; bases outside gene matches: 10. The CDR3 spans 15 residues. Germline CDR1 SGDLS, CDR2 YYNGEE. As DNA, the CDR3 is TGTGCCAGCAGCGTAGCTCTAGCGGATCCCTTGGAGCAGTACTTC. Its translation is CASSVALADPLEQYF.

This clone was found a few times. This rearrangement joins TRBV10-1 to TRBJ2-7, with D hard to call. This CDR3 has 13 amino acids. V gave up 3 bases and J gave up 7 bases, with 13 bases separating them. The germline V gene encodes CDR1 WNHNN and CDR2 SYGVQD (reference sequence). The CDR3 sequence: CASSDNGHGEQYF. The DNA for the CDR3 is TGCGCCAGCAGTGATAATGGTCACGGAGAGCAGTACTTC.

This clone was counted many times. V usage is TRBV5-4 and J usage is TRBJ2-1; the match to TRBD1 covers 12 bases. CDR1 is SGHNT, CDR2 YYREEE, per germline (reference sequence). The CDR3 covers 16 residues. The J segment lost 7 bases and the V segment lost 0 bases, leaving 5 bases of the junction unmatched. CDR3 in amino acids: CASSLEGQGAPNEQFF. CDR3 DNA: TGTGCCAGCAGCTTGGAGGGACAGGGGGCGCCAAATGAGCAGTTCTTC.

As concerns this clone: Its ends do not fully match the called genes, so a read error is possible. The rearrangement uses TRBV29-1 and TRBJ1-1; D possibly corresponds to TRBD1 (6 bases). This CDR3 has 13 amino acids. Germline loops: CDR1 SQVTM, CDR2 ANQGSEA. CDR3 bases: TGCAGCGTCCACAGGGCTGTGAACACTGAAGCTTCCTTT. Translation: CSVHRAVNTEASF.

J is TRBJ2-7 and V is TRBV7-2; TRBD1 might be the D (5 bases). Trimming pared 5 bases from V and 6 bases from J, leaving 17 bases between. The CDR3 covers 14 residues. CDR1 and CDR2 (germline): SGHTA, FQGNSA. The CDR3, as DNA: TGTGCCAGCAGCACCATCGCAGGGAAGGGCGAGCAGTACTTC. Translated, it gives CASSTIAGKGEQYF.

Concerning this clone: Just one base apart from a much larger clone, this may be a read error. The CDR3: CASSYVARGNGELFF. CDR3 coding DNA: TGTGCCAGCAGTTACGTGGCTCGGGGGAACGGGGAGCTGTTTTTT. The chain couples TRBV6-5 to TRBJ2-2; D possibly corresponds to TRBD2 (6 bases). The CDR3 covers 15 residues. The V gene lost 2 bases and the J gene lost 7 bases, with 14 bases spanning the gap. In germline, CDR1 is MNHEY, CDR2 SVGAGI.